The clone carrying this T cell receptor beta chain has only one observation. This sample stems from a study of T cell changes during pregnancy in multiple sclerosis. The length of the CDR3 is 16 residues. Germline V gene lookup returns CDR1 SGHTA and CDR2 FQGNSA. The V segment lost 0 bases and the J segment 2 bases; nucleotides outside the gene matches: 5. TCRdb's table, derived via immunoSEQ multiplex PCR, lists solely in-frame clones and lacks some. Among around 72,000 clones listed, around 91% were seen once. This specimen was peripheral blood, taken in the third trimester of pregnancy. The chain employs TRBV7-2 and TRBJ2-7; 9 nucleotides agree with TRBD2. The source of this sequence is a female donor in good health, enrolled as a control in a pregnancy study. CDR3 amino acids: CASSLASGGSTYEQYF. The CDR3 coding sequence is TGTGCCAGCAGCTTAGCTAGCGGGGGATCAACCTACGAGCAGTACTTC. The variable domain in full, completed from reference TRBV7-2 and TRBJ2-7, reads GAGVSQSPSNKVTEKGKDVELRCDPISGHTALYWYRQSLGQGLEFLIYFQGNSAPDKSGLPSDRFSAERTGGSVSTLTIQRTQQEDSAVYLCASSLASGGSTYEQYFGPGTRLTVT.